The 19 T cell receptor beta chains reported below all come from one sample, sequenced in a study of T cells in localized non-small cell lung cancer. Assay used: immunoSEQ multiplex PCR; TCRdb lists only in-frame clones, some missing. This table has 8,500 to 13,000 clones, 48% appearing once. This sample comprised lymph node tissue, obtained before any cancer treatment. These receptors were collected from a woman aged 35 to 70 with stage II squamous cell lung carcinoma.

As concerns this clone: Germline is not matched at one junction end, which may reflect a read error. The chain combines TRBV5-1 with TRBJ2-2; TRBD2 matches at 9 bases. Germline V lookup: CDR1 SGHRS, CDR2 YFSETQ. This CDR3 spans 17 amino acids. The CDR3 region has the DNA TGCACCAGCAGCTCCCTAGCGGGGCCCGGCGGGACCGGGGAGCTGTTTTTT. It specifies CTSSSLAGPGGTGELFF.

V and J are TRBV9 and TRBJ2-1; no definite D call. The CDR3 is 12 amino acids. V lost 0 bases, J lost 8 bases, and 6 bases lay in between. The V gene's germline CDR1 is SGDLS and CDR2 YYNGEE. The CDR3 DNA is TGTGCCAGCAGCGTAGGTCGCTATGAGCAGTTCTTC. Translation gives CASSVGRYEQFF.

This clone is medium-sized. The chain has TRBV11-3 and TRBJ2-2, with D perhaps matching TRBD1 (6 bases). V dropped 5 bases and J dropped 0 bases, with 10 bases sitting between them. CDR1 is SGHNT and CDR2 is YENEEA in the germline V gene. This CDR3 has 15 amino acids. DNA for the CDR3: TGTGCCAGCAGCGGACAGATAGCGAACACCGGGGAGCTGTTTTTT. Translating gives CASSGQIANTGELFF.

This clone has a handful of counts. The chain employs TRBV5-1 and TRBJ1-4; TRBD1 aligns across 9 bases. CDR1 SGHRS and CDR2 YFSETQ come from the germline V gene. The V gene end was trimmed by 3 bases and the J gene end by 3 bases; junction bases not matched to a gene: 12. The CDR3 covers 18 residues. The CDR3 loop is CASSSTFDRGSPNEKLFF. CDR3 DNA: TGCGCCAGCAGCTCCACCTTTGACAGGGGGTCTCCTAATGAAAAACTGTTTTTT.

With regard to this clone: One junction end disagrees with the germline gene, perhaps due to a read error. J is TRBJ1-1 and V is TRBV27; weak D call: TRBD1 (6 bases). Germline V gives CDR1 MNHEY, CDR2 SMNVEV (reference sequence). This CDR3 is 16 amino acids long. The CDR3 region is CASSSYFGGVNAEAFF. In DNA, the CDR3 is TGTGCCAGCAGTTCGTACTTCGGGGGCGTGAACGCTGAAGCTTTCTTT.

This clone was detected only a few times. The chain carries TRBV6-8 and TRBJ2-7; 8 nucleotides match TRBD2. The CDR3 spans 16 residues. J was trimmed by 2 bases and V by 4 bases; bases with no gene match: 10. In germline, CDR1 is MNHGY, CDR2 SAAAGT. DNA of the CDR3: TGTGCCAGCAGTTCCGCCCAGCGGGGGAATCCCTACGAGCAGTACTTC. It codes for CASSSAQRGNPYEQYF.

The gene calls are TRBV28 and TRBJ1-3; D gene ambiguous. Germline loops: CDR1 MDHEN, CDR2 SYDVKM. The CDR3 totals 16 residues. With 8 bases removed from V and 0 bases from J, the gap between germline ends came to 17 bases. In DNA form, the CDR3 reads TGTGCCAGCCGAATCGCACGGAGCAGCTCTGGAAACACCATATATTTT. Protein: CASRIARSSSGNTIYF.

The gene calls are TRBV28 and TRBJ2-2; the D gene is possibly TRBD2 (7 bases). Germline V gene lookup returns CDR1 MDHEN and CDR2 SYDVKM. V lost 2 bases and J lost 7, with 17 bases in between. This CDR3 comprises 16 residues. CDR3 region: CASSLDRGARNGELFF. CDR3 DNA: TGTGCCAGCAGTTTAGACCGGGGGGCGCGTAACGGGGAGCTGTTTTTT.

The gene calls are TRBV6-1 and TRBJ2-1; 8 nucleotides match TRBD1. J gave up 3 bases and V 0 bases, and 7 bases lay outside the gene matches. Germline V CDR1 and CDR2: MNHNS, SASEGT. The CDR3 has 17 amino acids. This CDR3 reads CASSEATAGGYYNEQFF. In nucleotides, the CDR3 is TGTGCCAGCAGTGAAGCGACGGCAGGGGGCTACTACAATGAGCAGTTCTTC.

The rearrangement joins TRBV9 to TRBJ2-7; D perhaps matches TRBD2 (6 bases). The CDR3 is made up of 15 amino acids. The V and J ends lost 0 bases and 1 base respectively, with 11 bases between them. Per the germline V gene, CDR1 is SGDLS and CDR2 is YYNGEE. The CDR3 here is CASSVGPGRSYEQYF. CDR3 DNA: TGTGCCAGCAGCGTAGGACCAGGGAGGTCCTACGAGCAGTACTTC.

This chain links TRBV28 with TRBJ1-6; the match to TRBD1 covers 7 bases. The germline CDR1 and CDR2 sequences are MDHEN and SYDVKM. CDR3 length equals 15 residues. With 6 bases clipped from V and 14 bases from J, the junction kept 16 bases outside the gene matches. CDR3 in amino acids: CASSPTGSNIRTLHF. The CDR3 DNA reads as TGTGCCAGCAGCCCGACAGGGAGTAACATTCGAACCCTCCACTTT.

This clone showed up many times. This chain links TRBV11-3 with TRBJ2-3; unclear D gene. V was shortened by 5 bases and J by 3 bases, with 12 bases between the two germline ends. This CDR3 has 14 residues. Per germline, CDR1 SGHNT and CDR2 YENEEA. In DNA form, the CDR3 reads TGTGCCAGCAGCCGAGACCCCACAACAGATACGCAGTATTTT. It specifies CASSRDPTTDTQYF.

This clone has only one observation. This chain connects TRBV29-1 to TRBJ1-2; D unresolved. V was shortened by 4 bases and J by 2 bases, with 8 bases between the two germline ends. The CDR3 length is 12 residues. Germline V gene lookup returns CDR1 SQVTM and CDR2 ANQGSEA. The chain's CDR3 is CSVVGINYGYTF. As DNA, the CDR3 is TGCAGCGTTGTAGGGATCAACTATGGCTACACCTTC. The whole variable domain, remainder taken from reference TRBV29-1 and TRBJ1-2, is SAVISQKPSRDICQRGTSLTIQCQVDSQVTMMFWYRQQPGQSLTLIATANQGSEATYESGFVIDKFPISRPNLTFSTLTVSNMSPEDSSIYLCSVVGINYGYTFGSGTRLTVV.

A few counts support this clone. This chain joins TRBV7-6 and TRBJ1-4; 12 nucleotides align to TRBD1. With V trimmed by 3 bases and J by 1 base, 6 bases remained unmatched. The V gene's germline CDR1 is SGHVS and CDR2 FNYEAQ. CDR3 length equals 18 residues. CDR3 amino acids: CASSFGTGGLVTNEKLFF. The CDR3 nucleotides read TGTGCCAGCAGCTTCGGGACAGGGGGCCTAGTAACTAATGAAAAACTGTTTTTT.

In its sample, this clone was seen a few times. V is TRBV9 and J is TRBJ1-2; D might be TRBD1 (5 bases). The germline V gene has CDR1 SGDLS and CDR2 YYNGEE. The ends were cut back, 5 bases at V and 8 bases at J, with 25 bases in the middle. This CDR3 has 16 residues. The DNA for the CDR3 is TGTGCCAGCAGTGGTTCAGCGGGAGGGGAGAAAGAGGGCTACACCTTC. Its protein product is CASSGSAGGEKEGYTF.

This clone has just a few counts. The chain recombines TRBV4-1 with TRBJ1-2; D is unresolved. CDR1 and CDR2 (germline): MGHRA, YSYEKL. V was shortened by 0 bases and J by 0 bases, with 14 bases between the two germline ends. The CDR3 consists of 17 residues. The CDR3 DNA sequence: TGCGCCAGCAGCCAAGAGAAGTTCCAGCTCGCTAACTATGGCTACACCTTC. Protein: CASSQEKFQLANYGYTF.

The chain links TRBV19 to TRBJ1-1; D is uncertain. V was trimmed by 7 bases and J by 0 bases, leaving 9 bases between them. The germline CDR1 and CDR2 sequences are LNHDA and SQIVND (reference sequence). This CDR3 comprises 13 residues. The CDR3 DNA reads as TGTGCCAGTACCACCTACCTGAACACTGAAGCTTTCTTT. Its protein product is CASTTYLNTEAFF. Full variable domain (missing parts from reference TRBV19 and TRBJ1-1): DGGITQSPKYLFRKEGQNVTLSCEQNLNHDAMYWYRQDPGQGLRLIYYSQIVNDFQKGDIAEGYSVSREKKESFPLTVTSAQKNPTAFYLCASTTYLNTEAFFGQGTRLTVV.

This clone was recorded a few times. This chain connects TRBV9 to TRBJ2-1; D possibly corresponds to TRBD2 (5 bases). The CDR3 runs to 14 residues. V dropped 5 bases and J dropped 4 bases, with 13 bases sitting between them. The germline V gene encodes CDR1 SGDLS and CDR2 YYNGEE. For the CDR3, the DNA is TGTGCCAGCAGTGTCGGGAAAGCATACAATGAGCAGTTCTTC. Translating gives CASSVGKAYNEQFF.

This CDR3 is CASSLRGNQPQHF. The CDR3 DNA is TGTGCCAGCAGCCTGAGGGGCAATCAGCCCCAGCATTTT. This chain uses TRBV14 with TRBJ1-5; D ambiguous. This CDR3 region has 13 residues. V was cut by 4 bases and J by 2 bases, with 6 bases left in between. In germline, CDR1 is SGHDN, CDR2 FVKESK.